The 25 T cell receptor beta chains below come from one sample, sequenced in a study of radiation and T cells in renal cell carcinoma (dated by TCRdb to the early 2020s). Library prep was done by the immunoSEQ multiplex PCR assay. TCRdb holds this immuneACCESS table with in-frame rearrangements only. Some clones are missing; in checked studies, unresolved V genes explain under half, and the rest has no known cause. Within this sample are about 150,000 clones, with nearly 90% of them counted one time only. The ten largest make up 12% of the sample. In the paper's terms, the time point label means: baseline pretreatment blood. The intended sense of this specimen's treatment or condition label: 15 Gy SBRT to primary tumor, nephrectomy 4 weeks later. Material: blood, obtained from a patient whose treatment included radiotherapy and nephrectomy. All receptors derive from a woman aged 45-65 years with renal cell carcinoma.

The chain is built from TRBV6-1 and TRBJ2-2; 7 bases are shared with TRBD1. The CDR3 is made up of 18 amino acids. From germline, CDR1 is MNHNS and CDR2 SASEGT. Trimming took 4 bases from V and 0 from J; bases not matched to a gene: 11. As DNA, the CDR3 is TGTGCCAGCAGTGGACACGGGACAGTCTATTCGAACACCGGGGAGCTGTTTTTT. This codes for CASSGHGTVYSNTGELFF.

The table lists this clone with a count of one. The rearrangement uses TRBV7-6 and TRBJ1-2, with 9 bases that match TRBD1. Germline CDR1 SGHVS, CDR2 FNYEAQ. This CDR3 is built from 13 residues. Germline trimming cut 5 bases from V and 6 bases from J; bases unmatched to any gene: 4. The CDR3 nucleotides read TGTGCCAGCAGCCGGGACAGGGTGGATGGCTACACCTTC. The encoded protein is CASSRDRVDGYTF.

The chain has TRBV6-4 and TRBJ1-1; no clear D. CDR1 and CDR2 from the germline V gene are MRHNA and SNTAGT. The CDR3 runs 15 residues. V lost 7 bases, J lost 3 bases, and 18 bases lay in between. CDR3 region: CASKDHRETYTEAFF. Written as DNA, the CDR3 is TGTGCCAGCAAAGACCACCGAGAGACCTACACTGAAGCTTTCTTT.

The chain links TRBV2 to TRBJ1-2; weak D call: TRBD1 (6 bases). Germline V gives CDR1 SNHLY, CDR2 FYNNEI. This CDR3 is built from 13 residues. V was trimmed by 7 bases and J by 7 bases, leaving 16 bases between them. The CDR3 nucleotides are TGTGCCAGCATAACGGGGGGGGCGAGTGGCTACACCTTC. It translates to CASITGGASGYTF.

The V gene is TRBV5-6, the J gene TRBJ1-1; D is undetermined. Germline CDR1 reads SGHDT; CDR2 reads YYEEEE. Deletions cut 5 bases from V and 4 bases from J, with 15 bases between. CDR3 length: 14 amino acids. Here the CDR3 reads CASSLAGGGTEAFF. The CDR3 nucleotides read TGTGCCAGCAGTTTAGCAGGAGGTGGCACTGAAGCTTTCTTT.

This chain links TRBV11-2 with TRBJ2-3; maybe TRBD2 (6 bases). The germline V gene encodes CDR1 SGHAT and CDR2 FQNNGV. The CDR3 spans 15 residues. V was clipped by 0 bases and J by 4 bases, with 11 bases between them. The CDR3: CASSLDLAFADTQYF. In DNA, the CDR3 is TGTGCCAGCAGCTTAGATCTAGCGTTCGCAGATACGCAGTATTTT.

The V and J genes are TRBV6-6 and TRBJ2-1; 8 bases align to TRBD2. CDR1 and CDR2 (germline): MNHNY, SVGAGI (reference sequence). V dropped 4 bases and J dropped 4; count of bases not matched to a gene: 6. The CDR3 is made up of 15 amino acids. In nucleotides, the CDR3 is TGTGCCAGCAGTTTGGCTAGCGGGCCGTACAATGAGCAGTTCTTC. Translating it yields CASSLASGPYNEQFF.

The chain carries TRBV6-5 and TRBJ1-1; no firm D call. This CDR3 region has 11 residues. Germline CDR1 is MNHEY and CDR2 is SVGAGI. V lost 4 bases to trimming and J lost 9 bases, with 9 bases between them. For the CDR3, the DNA is TGTGCCAGCAGTTCGGAGGTTCAAGCTTTCTTT. This translates into CASSSEVQAFF.

There are a few counts of this clone. The V gene is TRBV2, the J gene TRBJ2-1, with D perhaps matching TRBD2 (6 bases). Germline V lookup: CDR1 SNHLY, CDR2 FYNNEI. The CDR3 is 15 residues long. The V end was cut by 5 bases, the J end by 5 bases, with 16 bases between. The CDR3 loop is CASSPRGFKNNEQFF. The CDR3 nucleotides read TGTGCCAGCAGTCCTCGGGGGTTCAAGAACAATGAGCAGTTCTTC.

The CDR3 sequence is CASSLPEGRNTEAFF. In nucleotides, the CDR3 is TGCGCCAGCAGCCTCCCTGAGGGCAGGAACACTGAAGCTTTCTTT. The V and J genes are TRBV5-1 and TRBJ1-1; unclear D gene. Germline lookup yields CDR1 SGHRS and CDR2 YFSETQ. The CDR3 extends over 15 amino acids. V shed 4 bases and J shed 1 base, with 14 bases lying between them.

The chain links TRBV7-3 to TRBJ2-1; TRBD2 matches 9 bases. V was clipped by 6 bases and J by 3 bases; unmatched bases: 3. Germline V gives CDR1 SGHTA, CDR2 FQGTGA. CDR3 size: 14 residues. CDR3 amino acids: CASSRLADYNEQFF. The DNA of the CDR3 is TGTGCCAGCAGTCGACTAGCGGACTACAATGAGCAGTTCTTC.

V and J are TRBV14 and TRBJ2-7, with TRBD1 matching over 9 bases. In germline, CDR1 is SGHDN, CDR2 FVKESK. J lost 3 bases, V lost 4 bases, and 4 bases had no gene match. The CDR3 spans 14 residues. CDR3 coding DNA: TGTGCCAGCAGCCCTATGGACAGGGGCTACGAGCAGTACTTC. Translating gives CASSPMDRGYEQYF.

The rearrangement uses TRBV19 and TRBJ1-1; 7 bases match TRBD1. J was trimmed by 8 bases and V by 3 bases; bases with no gene match: 9. Per germline, CDR1 LNHDA and CDR2 SQIVND (reference sequence). This CDR3 comprises 14 residues. The CDR3 reads CASSMRGVDREAFF. CDR3 sequence (DNA): TGTGCCAGTAGTATGCGGGGCGTGGACAGGGAAGCTTTCTTT.

This sequence joins TRBV6-4 and TRBJ2-7, with 12 nucleotides matching TRBD2. CDR1 is MRHNA and CDR2 is SNTAGT in the germline V gene. Trimming cost V 2 bases and J 3 bases; bases outside gene matches: 14. The length of the CDR3 is 19 residues. CDR3 amino acids: CASSDALAGGPLTNYEQYF. Written as DNA, the CDR3 is TGTGCCAGCAGTGACGCTCTAGCGGGGGGGCCCCTGACCAACTACGAGCAGTACTTC.

The V gene is TRBV6-1, the J gene TRBJ1-1, with a weak D call TRBD1 (6 bases). Germline assignment: CDR1 MNHNS and CDR2 SASEGT. The V end was cut by 3 bases, the J end by 1 base, with 6 bases between. This CDR3 has 13 residues. In DNA, the CDR3 is TGTGCCAGCAGTGAGGACAGGAACACTGAAGCTTTCTTT. Its protein is CASSEDRNTEAFF.

The chain recombines TRBV5-6 with TRBJ2-5, with D unclear. Germline-derived CDR1 and CDR2 are SGHDT and YYEEEE. The ends were cut back, 1 base at V and 2 bases at J, with 9 bases in the middle. The CDR3 loop spans 14 amino acids. The CDR3 region has the DNA TGTGCCAGCAGCTTGCGTGGAGCACAAGAGACCCAGTACTTC. Its translation: CASSLRGAQETQYF.

The chain combines TRBV19 with TRBJ1-2, with a tentative D call TRBD1 (6 bases). Trimming left V 5 bases short and J 2 bases short, with 15 bases between. From germline, CDR1 is LNHDA and CDR2 SQIVND (reference sequence). The CDR3 is 15 residues long. DNA for the CDR3: TGTGCCAGTAGTCCCCGGACAGAGACAAACTATGGCTACACCTTC. This codes for CASSPRTETNYGYTF.

This chain joins TRBV12-5 and TRBJ2-7, with D unresolved. The CDR3 consists of 14 residues. Germline-derived CDR1 and CDR2 are LGHNT and FRNRAP. The CDR3 DNA reads as TGTGCCGTTCCGAGCGCAGACCCCTCCTACGAGCAGTACTTC. Its translation: CAVPSADPSYEQYF.

This chain connects TRBV9 to TRBJ1-1; 9 bases align to TRBD1. Trimming removed 3 bases from V and 0 bases from J; junction bases left unmatched: 6. This CDR3 has 16 residues. CDR1 and CDR2 (germline): SGDLS, YYNGEE. The CDR3 bases are TGTGCCAGCAGCGACAGGGGGCGGTCACTGAACACTGAAGCTTTCTTT. This sequence encodes CASSDRGRSLNTEAFF.

The CDR3 sequence: CASCNLWVTGNSNQPQHF. The CDR3 DNA reads as TGTGCCAGTTGCAACCTTTGGGTTACGGGGAATAGCAATCAGCCCCAGCATTTT. J is TRBJ1-5 and V is TRBV19; D uncertain. V lost 8 bases to trimming and J lost 0 bases, with 23 bases between them. CDR3 length equals 18 residues. Per germline, CDR1 LNHDA and CDR2 SQIVND (reference sequence).

J is TRBJ1-2 and V is TRBV28; D remains ambiguous. The CDR3 length is 15 residues. Trimming shortened V by 7 bases and J by 2 bases, and 17 bases separated the two germline ends. Per the germline V gene, CDR1 is MDHEN and CDR2 is SYDVKM. For the CDR3, the DNA is TGTGCCAGCAATCCGGACGGCCTCCGAAACTATGGCTACACCTTC. It yields the protein CASNPDGLRNYGYTF.

CDR3 protein: CASSPARGPTEAFF. DNA for the CDR3: TGTGCCAGCAGCCCAGCGAGGGGCCCCACTGAAGCTTTCTTT. The chain joins TRBV5-4 to TRBJ1-1; possibly TRBD1 for D (5 bases). Between the trimmed V and J ends, which lost 4 bases and 4 bases, there was a span of 14 bases. CDR3 length: 14 residues. The germline gives CDR1 SGHNT, CDR2 YYREEE (reference sequence).

This clone was counted a few times. The chain combines TRBV5-4 with TRBJ1-1; D gene uncertain. V lost 0 bases to trimming and J lost 1 base, with 10 bases between them. Germline V gene lookup returns CDR1 SGHNT and CDR2 YYREEE (reference sequence). CDR3 length: 15 amino acids. Here the CDR3 reads CASSLGVLGNTEAFF. Here the CDR3 DNA reads TGTGCCAGCAGCTTGGGGGTTCTAGGGAACACTGAAGCTTTCTTT. Supplemented by reference TRBV5-4 and TRBJ1-1, the full variable domain reads ETGVTQSPTHLIKTRGQQVTLRCSSQSGHNTVSWYQQALGQGPQFIFQYYREEENGRGNFPPRFSGLQFPNYSSELNVNALELDDSALYLCASSLGVLGNTEAFFGQGTRLTVV.

The chain carries TRBV5-4 and TRBJ1-3, with a possible D match to TRBD1 (5 bases). V dropped 4 bases and J dropped 3 bases, with 8 bases sitting between them. This CDR3 has 13 amino acids. The germline CDR1 and CDR2 sequences are SGHNT and YYREEE (reference sequence). The CDR3 here is CASSLDSGNTIYF. The CDR3 bases are TGTGCCAGCAGCCTAGACAGTGGAAACACCATATATTTT.

The chain combines TRBV6-1 with TRBJ1-2; the D is unclear. CDR1 and CDR2 (germline): MNHNS, SASEGT. Trimming cost V 0 bases and J 8 bases, with 4 bases left between them. There are 11 residues in the CDR3. The CDR3 nucleotides are TGTGCCAGCAGTGAAGCGCGGGGCTACACCTTC. Encoded protein: CASSEARGYTF.